These 25 T cell receptor beta chains were sequenced from one sample in a study of cytomegalovirus exposure and HLA in healthy donors (dated by TCRdb to the late 2010s). Library preparation used the immunoSEQ multiplex PCR assay. TCRdb obtained this table from immuneACCESS and retained in-frame rearrangements with V and J assigned. These tables miss some clones; where compared with another copy, unresolved V genes account for less than half of the shortfall, and the remainder is unexplained. For this sample there are about 220,000 clones; around 90% appear just once. The top ten constitute approximately 0.99% of the sample. Sequencing was carried out using PBMCs. The source of these receptors is a woman aged 18-35 years in good health and CMV-seronegative.

V is TRBV9 and J is TRBJ2-7; 12 bases are shared with TRBD1. V was clipped by 2 bases and J by 7 bases; unmatched bases: 19. The CDR3 is 19 amino acids. Germline V gives CDR1 SGDLS, CDR2 YYNGEE. This CDR3 is CASSVGPGSSGQGAGEQYF. The CDR3, as DNA: TGTGCCAGCAGCGTTGGGCCCGGTAGTTCGGGACAGGGGGCGGGGGAGCAGTACTTC.

The CDR3 spells CATSTPRSGSGTDEQFF. The CDR3 nucleotides are TGTGCCACCAGCACGCCCCGTTCCGGGAGCGGGACTGATGAGCAGTTCTTC. The chain recombines TRBV15 with TRBJ2-1; 7 bases align to TRBD2. Germline CDR1 and CDR2: LNHNV and YYDKDF (reference sequence). Trimming cost V 4 bases and J 8 bases; bases outside gene matches: 17. This CDR3 spans 17 amino acids.

The rearrangement joins TRBV7-9 to TRBJ1-4; D remains ambiguous. The V gene's germline CDR1 is SEHNR and CDR2 FQNEAQ (reference sequence). With 2 bases removed from V and 5 bases from J, the gap between germline ends came to 12 bases. This CDR3 region has 15 residues. The CDR3 loop reads CASSLSGQTNEKLFF. CDR3 nucleotides: TGTGCCAGCAGCTTATCCGGTCAGACAAATGAAAAACTGTTTTTT.

The chain carries TRBV11-2 and TRBJ2-7; TRBD1 aligns across 7 bases. CDR3 length: 15 amino acids. CDR1 and CDR2 from the germline V gene are SGHAT and FQNNGV. The J segment lost 3 bases and the V segment lost 3 bases, leaving 8 bases of the junction unmatched. DNA of the CDR3: TGTGCCAGCAGCTTTTCTCGGGACAGTTACTACGAGCAGTACTTC. Protein sequence: CASSFSRDSYYEQYF. The whole variable domain, filled in from reference TRBV11-2 and TRBJ2-7, reads EAGVAQSPRYKIIEKRQSVAFWCNPISGHATLYWYQQILGQGPKLLIQFQNNGVVDDSQLPKDRFSAERLKGVDSTLKIQPAKLEDSAVYLCASSFSRDSYYEQYFGPGTRLTVT.

The chain carries TRBV5-1 and TRBJ1-1; TRBD1 is a possible D gene (6 bases). V lost 4 bases, J lost 1 base, and 11 bases lay in between. Germline lookup yields CDR1 SGHRS and CDR2 YFSETQ. The CDR3 covers 14 residues. The CDR3 protein is CASSPTGPNTEAFF. CDR3 coding DNA: TGCGCCAGCAGCCCGACAGGACCGAACACTGAAGCTTTCTTT.

This sequence joins TRBV5-1 and TRBJ2-7, with a possible D match to TRBD1 (5 bases). The CDR3 spans 15 residues. V was pared by 0 bases and J by 6 bases, with 16 bases between. Per the germline V gene, CDR1 is SGHRS and CDR2 is YFSETQ. CDR3 nucleotide sequence: TGCGCCAGCAGCTTGGCCCAGGGCCCGAGTCGCGAGCAGTACTTC. Translation gives CASSLAQGPSREQYF. Full variable domain (missing parts from reference TRBV5-1 and TRBJ2-7): KAGVTQTPRYLIKTRGQQVTLSCSPISGHRSVSWYQQTPGQGLQFLFEYFSETQRNKGNFPGRFSGRQFSNSRSEMNVSTLELGDSALYLCASSLAQGPSREQYFGPGTRLTVT.

In its sample, this clone was seen once. V is TRBV5-1 and J is TRBJ2-5; possibly TRBD1 for D (7 bases). V was pared by 1 base and J by 3 bases, with 13 bases between. Germline V gives CDR1 SGHRS, CDR2 YFSETQ. The CDR3 sequence is 15 residues long. The CDR3 is CASSLSGGHEETQYF. The CDR3 region has the DNA TGCGCCAGCAGCTTGTCAGGGGGGCACGAAGAGACCCAGTACTTC.

The genes are TRBV13 and TRBJ2-5, with 7 bases fitting TRBD1. With 5 bases clipped from V and 5 bases from J, the junction kept 8 bases outside the gene matches. This CDR3 has 14 residues. Germline V gene sequence: CDR1 PRHDT, CDR2 FYEKMQ (reference sequence). The CDR3 reads CASSTRQGRETQYF. CDR3 coding DNA: TGTGCCAGCAGCACCCGACAGGGTCGGGAGACCCAGTACTTC.

This chain connects TRBV27 to TRBJ2-2; 12 positions match TRBD2. Trimming took 6 bases from V and 6 from J; bases not matched to a gene: 14. This CDR3 region has 18 residues. CDR1 and CDR2 from the germline V gene are MNHEY and SMNVEV (reference sequence). As DNA, the CDR3 is TGTGCCAGCAGACTCGGACTAGCGGGAACACGTGGCGCCGGGGAGCTGTTTTTT. Its translation is CASRLGLAGTRGAGELFF.

The chain couples TRBV7-9 to TRBJ2-2; TRBD1 matches 7 bases. The CDR3 consists of 15 residues. The V gene end was trimmed by 5 bases and the J gene end by 4 bases; junction bases not matched to a gene: 7. Germline V CDR1 and CDR2: SEHNR, FQNEAQ (reference sequence). As DNA, the CDR3 is TGTGCCAGCAGCCAACCGGGACAGTTCACCGGGGAGCTGTTTTTT. It specifies CASSQPGQFTGELFF.

The chain uses TRBV4-2 and TRBJ1-2; 8 bases are a match to TRBD1. This CDR3 is 16 amino acids long. Germline trimming cut 0 bases from V and 0 bases from J; bases unmatched to any gene: 3. CDR1 is LGHNA, CDR2 YNFKEQ, per germline. CDR3 sequence (DNA): TGTGCCAGCAGCCAAGATACAGGGGGGGCTAACTATGGCTACACCTTC. Translated, it gives CASSQDTGGANYGYTF.

The chain is built from TRBV13 and TRBJ2-6; D is unresolved. CDR3 size: 15 residues. Between the trimmed V and J ends, which lost 2 bases and 2 bases, there was a span of 7 bases. Germline-derived CDR1 and CDR2 are PRHDT and FYEKMQ (reference sequence). This chain's CDR3 is CASSLFQTGANVLTF. The DNA for the CDR3 is TGTGCCAGCAGCTTATTTCAGACTGGGGCCAACGTCCTGACTTTC.

The V call is TRBV28, the J call TRBJ1-2; D possibly corresponds to TRBD1 (5 bases). Trimming removed 3 bases at V and 8 bases at J, with 13 bases between. CDR3 length: 13 residues. Germline V gene sequence: CDR1 MDHEN, CDR2 SYDVKM. This CDR3 reads CASSLGRVAGYTF. CDR3 coding DNA: TGTGCCAGCAGTTTGGGCAGGGTCGCGGGCTACACCTTC.

A few counts support this clone. In DNA form, the CDR3 reads TGCGCCAGCAGCTTGGAGACAGGATCCTATGGCTACACCTTC. Encoded protein: CASSLETGSYGYTF. The gene calls are TRBV5-1 and TRBJ1-2; D might be TRBD1 (6 bases). The CDR3 extends over 14 amino acids. Germline V gene lookup returns CDR1 SGHRS and CDR2 YFSETQ. Trimming took off 0 bases at V and 4 bases at J, with 10 bases between the two ends. Looking up the rest from reference TRBV5-1 and TRBJ1-2 gives the full variable domain: KAGVTQTPRYLIKTRGQQVTLSCSPISGHRSVSWYQQTPGQGLQFLFEYFSETQRNKGNFPGRFSGRQFSNSRSEMNVSTLELGDSALYLCASSLETGSYGYTFGSGTRLTVV.

The rearrangement uses TRBV29-1 and TRBJ2-7, with 7 bases fitting TRBD2. The V gene end was trimmed by 0 bases and the J gene end by 3 bases; junction bases not matched to a gene: 2. The germline V gene encodes CDR1 SQVTM and CDR2 ANQGSEA. The CDR3 sequence is 13 residues long. The DNA of the CDR3 is TGCAGCGTTGAAGATCCGGGGGGCTACGAGCAGTACTTC. It translates to CSVEDPGGYEQYF.

The J gene is TRBJ1-1, the V gene TRBV4-1; 8 bases match TRBD1. The ends lost 1 base at V and 6 bases at J; junction bases unmatched: 4. The V gene's germline CDR1 is MGHRA and CDR2 YSYEKL. This CDR3 contains 14 residues. The CDR3 protein is CASSQGLTGAEAFF. CDR3 nucleotide sequence: TGCGCCAGCAGCCAAGGATTGACAGGGGCTGAAGCTTTCTTT.

The chain carries TRBV28 and TRBJ2-7, with 8 bases identical to TRBD1. V lost 5 bases, J lost 4 bases, and 10 bases stayed unmatched. Germline V gene data show CDR1 as MDHEN and CDR2 as SYDVKM. CDR3 length equals 15 residues. The chain's CDR3 is CASSANGQGGYEQYF. The CDR3 nucleotides read TGTGCCAGCAGTGCCAACGGACAGGGAGGATACGAGCAGTACTTC.

The rearrangement uses TRBV5-4 and TRBJ1-2; D gene ambiguous. The V end was cut by 4 bases, the J end by 3 bases, with 13 bases between. The V gene's germline CDR1 is SGHNT and CDR2 YYREEE (reference sequence). CDR3 length: 14 amino acids. CDR3 region: CASSVTIYDYGYTF. CDR3 coding DNA: TGTGCCAGCAGCGTGACTATCTACGACTATGGCTACACCTTC.

The rearrangement joins TRBV2 to TRBJ1-1, with 12 positions matching TRBD1. This CDR3 is built from 16 residues. The germline CDR1 and CDR2 sequences are SNHLY and FYNNEI. After removal of 6 bases from V and 4 bases from J, the junction contained 9 bases not matched to a gene. The CDR3 sequence: CASSLRGQGASTEAFF. For the CDR3, the DNA is TGTGCCAGCAGCCTACGGGGACAGGGGGCCTCCACTGAAGCTTTCTTT.

The rearrangement joins TRBV30 to TRBJ1-2, with D uncertain. CDR1 and CDR2 (germline): GTSNPN, SVGIG (reference sequence). Trimming shortened V by 5 bases and J by 8 bases, and 18 bases separated the two germline ends. CDR3 length: 13 residues. The CDR3 nucleotides are TGTGCCTGGGACCCCCTGGAGGCGGAGGGCTACACCTTC. The encoded protein is CAWDPLEAEGYTF.

The chain couples TRBV28 to TRBJ1-5, with 7 bases identical to TRBD1. CDR1 is MDHEN and CDR2 is SYDVKM in the germline V gene. CDR3 length: 12 amino acids. Trimming took 8 bases from V and 6 from J; bases not matched to a gene: 4. CDR3 bases: TGTGCCAGCGCAGGGGGGACTCAGCCCCAGCATTTT. This sequence encodes CASAGGTQPQHF.

The chain employs TRBV7-5 and TRBJ2-7; the table's TRBD2 call for D was not verified on the DNA. TRBV7-5 is given as a pseudogene. The CDR3 loop spans 14 amino acids. CDR3 nucleotides: TGTGTCAGAAGCCCGGTATCAGCCGCGGGGGAGCAGTACTTC. Translating it yields CVRSPVSAAGEQYF.

V is TRBV6-4 and J is TRBJ1-3; 8 bases agree with TRBD1. The germline CDR1 and CDR2 sequences are MRHNA and SNTAGT. Germline trimming cut 0 bases from V and 2 bases from J; bases unmatched to any gene: 0. There are 15 residues in the CDR3. The CDR3 here is CASSDSTGAGNTIYF. The CDR3 bases are TGTGCCAGCAGTGACTCGACAGGGGCTGGAAACACCATATATTTT.

The chain recombines TRBV30 with TRBJ1-5; possible D gene TRBD1, 5 bases. Looked up from germline, CDR1 is GTSNPN and CDR2 is SVGIG (reference sequence). V lost 2 bases and J lost 4, with 9 bases in between. This CDR3 contains 13 residues. The DNA for the CDR3 is TGTGCCTGGAGTCCGCACAGGAATCAGCCCCAGCATTTT. As protein: CAWSPHRNQPQHF.

The J gene is TRBJ1-5, the V gene TRBV27, with D possibly matching TRBD1 (5 bases). Germline CDR1 reads MNHEY; CDR2 reads SMNVEV (reference sequence). V was shortened by 3 bases and J by 0 bases, with 9 bases between the two germline ends. The CDR3 has 15 residues. The CDR3 coding sequence is TGTGCCAGCAGTTTTCGGGGGTATAGCAATCAGCCCCAGCATTTT. This translates into CASSFRGYSNQPQHF.